Listed below are T cell receptor beta chains from one sample, sequenced in a study of beta chain features in type 1 diabetes. Data came from immunoSEQ multiplex PCR; TCRdb stores just in-frame clones and leaves some out. This table holds some 120,000 clones, roughly 17% found once. The specimen was central memory CD4+ T cells from blood. Receptors were obtained from a man aged 18 to 30 with type 1 diabetes. The CDR3 runs from the conserved cysteine through the conserved F or W. A D gene is named only where the DNA matches it firmly. Only some rows state a clone size, as once, few, many or a class for expanded clones.

13,TRBV6-6,-,TRBJ1-5,-,CASSYGLGQPQHF,TGTGCCAGCAGTTACGGTCTCGGTCAGCCCCAGCATTTT
15,TRBV30,TRBD1,TRBJ2-5,few,CAWSKGTGGTETQYF,TGTGCCTGGAGTAAGGGGACAGGGGGTACGGAGACCCAGTACTTC
15,TRBV9,TRBD2,TRBJ2-5,few,CASSAPRGGVETQYF,TGTGCCAGCAGCGCCCCGCGCGGGGGAGTAGAGACCCAGTACTTC
19,TRBV28,TRBD2,TRBJ2-5,few,CASSSLRTSGRGGQETQYF,TGTGCCAGCAGTTCCCTACGGACTAGCGGGAGAGGAGGCCAAGAGACCCAGTACTTC
13,TRBV29-1,TRBD2,TRBJ2-1,-,CSVERREHGEQLF,TGCAGCGTTGAACGGCGGGAGCACGGTGAGCAGCTCTTC
15,TRBV7-3,TRBD2,TRBJ2-1,many,CASSLEAAGTEEQFF,TGTGCCAGCAGCTTAGAAGCAGCGGGGACTGAGGAGCAGTTCTTC
13,TRBV18,TRBD1,TRBJ1-1,few,CASSPGTDTEAFF,TGTGCCAGCTCACCAGGGACAGACACTGAAGCTTTCTTT
13,TRBV9,-,TRBJ1-4,few,CASSLGGNEKLFF,TGTGCCAGCAGCCTCGGCGGTAATGAAAAACTGTTTTTT
13,TRBV27,-,TRBJ2-7,-,CASSLTSSYEQYF,TGTGCCAGCAGTCTCACCTCTAGCTACGAGCAGTACTTC
12,TRBV29-1,-,TRBJ1-1,many,CSVGGGNTEAFF,TGCAGCGTTGGTGGGGGGAACACTGAAGCTTTCTTT
13,TRBV7-2,-,TRBJ2-3,few,CASSSRAGDTQYF,TGTGCCAGCAGCTCGAGAGCAGGGGATACGCAGTATTTT
15,TRBV7-2,-,TRBJ2-6,few,CASSLRTAGANVLTF,TGTGCCAGCAGCTTACGGACAGCTGGGGCCAACGTCCTGACTTTC
13,TRBV5-6,-,TRBJ2-1,-,CASRTGKYNEQFF,TGTGCCAGCAGAACCGGGAAGTACAATGAGCAGTTCTTC
14,TRBV9,-,TRBJ2-5,few,CASSVPDREETQYF,TGTGCCAGCAGCGTCCCCGACCGCGAAGAGACCCAGTACTTC
9,TRBV23-1,-,TRBJ2-7,many,CARTYEQYF,TGCGCCAGGACATACGAGCAGTACTTC
16,TRBV6-5,-,TRBJ1-5,-,CASSYRASLGNQPQHF,TGTGCCAGCAGTTATAGGGCCTCTCTGGGCAATCAGCCCCAGCATTTT
13,TRBV7-9,-,TRBJ2-5,many,CASSLRAEETQYF,TGTGCCAGCAGTCTAAGGGCAGAAGAGACCCAGTACTTC
15,TRBV5-6,TRBD1,TRBJ1-4,few,CASSRQGSFNEKLFF,TGTGCCAGCAGCCGACAGGGGTCTTTTAATGAAAAACTGTTTTTT
14,TRBV29-1,-,TRBJ2-3,-,CSVAGSEGTDTQYF,TGCAGCGTTGCAGGGTCAGAAGGGACAGATACGCAGTATTTT
15,TRBV25-1,-,TRBJ1-2,-,CASSEPGAANYGYTF,TGTGCCAGCAGTGAACCCGGGGCAGCTAACTATGGCTACACCTTC
15,TRBV14,-,TRBJ2-1,-,CASSQGLVSYNEQFF,TGTGCCAGCAGCCAAGGATTAGTCTCCTACAATGAGCAGTTCTTC
14,TRBV29-1,TRBD2,TRBJ2-1,few,CSVVVGLAGNEQFF,TGCAGCGTTGTTGTAGGACTAGCGGGAAATGAGCAGTTCTTC